The next 3 T cell receptor beta chains were all read from a single sample in a study of OX40 agonist ivuxolimab in advanced cancers. Profiled with immunoSEQ multiplex PCR; TCRdb holds only in-frame clones, not every one. This table holds some 74,000 clones, around 90% found once. The source was CD4+ or CD8+ T cells sorted from blood, collected in a trial of the OX40 agonist ivuxolimab. The receptors were gathered from an adult with an advanced solid tumor such as melanoma, head and neck, liver or kidney cancer.

The chain has TRBV6-5 and TRBJ1-2; 10 nucleotides match TRBD1. Trimming at V came to 6 bases and at J to 8 bases, leaving 9 bases not matched to a gene. The germline CDR1 and CDR2 sequences are MNHEY and SVGAGI. The CDR3 totals 14 residues. CDR3 nucleotide sequence: TGTGCCAGCAGCCCTCGACAGGGGGCTAGAGGCTACACCTTC. This sequence encodes CASSPRQGARGYTF.

The chain carries TRBV18 and TRBJ2-5; D unresolved. Trimming pared 3 bases from V and 3 bases from J, leaving 5 bases between. This CDR3 spans 12 amino acids. Germline V gene sequence: CDR1 KGHSH, CDR2 LQKENI. The CDR3 spells CASSPIKETQYF. Written as DNA, the CDR3 is TGTGCCAGCTCACCTATCAAAGAGACCCAGTACTTC. The variable domain in full, with the rest retrieved from reference TRBV18 and TRBJ2-5, is NAGVMQNPRHLVRRRGQEARLRCSPMKGHSHVYWYRQLPEEGLKFMVYLQKENIIDESGMPKERFSAEFPKEGPSILRIQQVVRGDSAAYFCASSPIKETQYFGPGTRLLVL.

The chain is built from TRBV5-1 and TRBJ2-4, with 7 bases that match TRBD1. This CDR3 spans 14 amino acids. Per germline, CDR1 SGHRS and CDR2 YFSETQ. V shed 0 bases and J 9 bases; nucleotides not matched to a gene: 6. CDR3 nucleotide sequence: TGCGCCAGCAGCTTGGCGGGCAGGGGGAGCATTCAGTACTTC. Translating gives CASSLAGRGSIQYF.